The sequence of this TCR beta chain was determined in a study of T cells in Graves' hyperthyroidism and ophthalmopathy. Patients were excluded because of uncontrolled infection, other autoimmune disease, pregnancy or lactation. For this clonotype: Its antigen is currently unknown.

Germline CDR1 and CDR2: ENHRY and SYGVKD. The CDR3 runs 14 residues. V was shortened by 5 bases and J by 7 bases, with 18 bases between the two germline ends. Overall study findings and caveats: Most expanded thyroid clonotypes above 0.001 recurred in blood.

It was RNA transcripts that yielded the amplified TCR beta CDR3 regions. The study used the HTBI primer set for a first-round RT-PCR of the TCR CDR3. MiXCR was run by TCRdb on the multiplex PCR reads, yielding one entry per CDR3 protein. The table includes roughly 510,000 distinct CDR3 sequences, 46% detected once. This clonotype originated in an adult woman with Graves' disease, either hyperthyroidism or ophthalmopathy (not recorded which). The chain carries TRBV10-3 and TRBJ2-7; D is possibly TRBD2 (6 bases). The sequencing sample was made of peripheral blood or thyroid tissue (not recorded which). This CDR3 reads CAISSGLDAREQYF. The CDR3 nucleotides are TGTGCCATCAGTTCGGGACTCGATGCTCGGGAGCAGTACTTC.